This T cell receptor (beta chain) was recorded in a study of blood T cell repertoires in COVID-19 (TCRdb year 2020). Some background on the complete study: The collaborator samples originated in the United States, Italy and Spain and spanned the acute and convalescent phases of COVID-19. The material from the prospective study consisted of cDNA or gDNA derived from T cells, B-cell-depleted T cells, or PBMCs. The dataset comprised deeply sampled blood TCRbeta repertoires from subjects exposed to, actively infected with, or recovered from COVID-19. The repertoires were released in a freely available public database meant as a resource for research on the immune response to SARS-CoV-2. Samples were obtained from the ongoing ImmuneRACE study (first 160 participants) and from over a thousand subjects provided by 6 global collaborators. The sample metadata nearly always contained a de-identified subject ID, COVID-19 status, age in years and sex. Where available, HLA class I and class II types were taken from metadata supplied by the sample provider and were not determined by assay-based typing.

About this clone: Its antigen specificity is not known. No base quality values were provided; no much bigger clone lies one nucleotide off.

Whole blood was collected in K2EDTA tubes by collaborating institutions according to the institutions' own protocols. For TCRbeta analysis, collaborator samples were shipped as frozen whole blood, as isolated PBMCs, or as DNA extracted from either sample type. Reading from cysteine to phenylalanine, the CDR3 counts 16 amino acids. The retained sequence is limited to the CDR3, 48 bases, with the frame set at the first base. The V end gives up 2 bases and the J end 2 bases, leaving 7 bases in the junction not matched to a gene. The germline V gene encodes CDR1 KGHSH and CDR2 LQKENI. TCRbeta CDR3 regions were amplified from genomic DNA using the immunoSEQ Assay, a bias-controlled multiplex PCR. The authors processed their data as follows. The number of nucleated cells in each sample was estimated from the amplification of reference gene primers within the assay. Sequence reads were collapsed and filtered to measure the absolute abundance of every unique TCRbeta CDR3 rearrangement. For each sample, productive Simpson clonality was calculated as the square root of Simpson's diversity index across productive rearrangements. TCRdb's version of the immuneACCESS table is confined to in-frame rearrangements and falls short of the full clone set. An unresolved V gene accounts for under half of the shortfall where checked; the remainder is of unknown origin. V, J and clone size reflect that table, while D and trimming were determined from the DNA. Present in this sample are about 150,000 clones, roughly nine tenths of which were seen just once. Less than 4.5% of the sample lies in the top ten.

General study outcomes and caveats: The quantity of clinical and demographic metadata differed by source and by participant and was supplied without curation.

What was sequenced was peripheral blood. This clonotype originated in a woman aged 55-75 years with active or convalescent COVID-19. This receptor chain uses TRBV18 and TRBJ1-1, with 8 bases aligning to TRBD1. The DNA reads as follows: TGTGCCAGCTCACCAGGATTGCAGGGGGCCAACACTGAAGCTTTCTTT. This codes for CASSPGLQGANTEAFF.